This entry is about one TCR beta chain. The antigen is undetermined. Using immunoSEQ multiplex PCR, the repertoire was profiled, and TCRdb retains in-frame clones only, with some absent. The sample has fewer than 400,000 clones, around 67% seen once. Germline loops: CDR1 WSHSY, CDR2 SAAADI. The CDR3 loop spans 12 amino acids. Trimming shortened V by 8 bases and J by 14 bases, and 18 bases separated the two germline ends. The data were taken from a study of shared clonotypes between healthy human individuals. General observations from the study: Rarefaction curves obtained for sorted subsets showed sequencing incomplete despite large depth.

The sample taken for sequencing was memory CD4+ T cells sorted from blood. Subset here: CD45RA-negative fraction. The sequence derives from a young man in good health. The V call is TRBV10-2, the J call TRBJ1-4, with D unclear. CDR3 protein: CASSNLRHALFF. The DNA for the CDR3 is TGCGCCAGCTCCAATCTACGACACGCTCTGTTTTTT.